This TCR beta chain was documented in a study of T cells in localized non-small cell lung cancer. Study outcomes and limitations: Adjacent lung tissue had a median approximately 57 of the top 100 clones found in the tumor.

Repertoires were generated with immunoSEQ multiplex PCR, while TCRdb's copy carries only in-frame clones and drops some. The data contain 15,000 or so clones, 70% to 90% of them singletons. The CDR3 length is 18 residues. J lost 6 bases, V lost 2 bases, and 16 bases had no gene match. About this clone: Its antigen is not known.

The receptor comes from a female donor at least 60 years old with stage III squamous cell lung carcinoma. This chain connects TRBV23-1 to TRBJ1-5; TRBD1 agrees at 7 bases. TRBV23-1 belongs to the ORF category, with a function that is uncertain. The sequencing used peripheral blood, collected before any cancer treatment. The CDR3 coding sequence is TGCGCCAGCAGTCAAGCCGACAGGGTTCGGTTTAGACGTCAGCCCCAGCATTTT. This sequence encodes CASSQADRVRFRRQPQHF.